These 16 T cell receptor beta chains were all obtained from the same sample, sequenced in a study of T-cell memory formation after mild COVID-19. MiXCR, applied by TCRdb to the 5' RACE reads, yields one record per CDR3 protein. The sample lists approximately 210,000 distinct CDR3 sequences, 18% seen once, with 2.4% in the top ten. Input material: PBMCs or a T cell subset sorted from them (not recorded which). The receptors come from an adult woman who had mild COVID-19 (a few samples of this study predate the infection). Cell type and time point are not known.

This clonotype was counted only a few times. CDR3 bases: TGCAGTGCTCAGGGGGCCTCTTTCCAAGAAAAACTGTTTTTT. It specifies CSAQGASFQEKLFF. The chain carries TRBV20-1 and TRBJ1-4; 8 positions agree with TRBD1. The CDR3 is 14 amino acids. V shed 5 bases, J shed 8 bases, and the junction held 10 bases outside the gene matches. The V gene's germline CDR1 is DFQATT and CDR2 SNEGSKA (reference sequence).

The V call is TRBV19, the J call TRBJ1-1; D gene unclear. From germline, CDR1 is LNHDA and CDR2 SQIVND (reference sequence). The CDR3 has 11 residues. V was clipped by 9 bases and J by 6 bases, with 11 bases between them. CDR3: CASRYFAEAFF. The CDR3 DNA follows: TGTGCCAGCAGGTATTTCGCTGAAGCTTTCTTT.

This clonotype has more than one count but fewer than ten. One end of the junction is discordant with germline, which a read error may explain. The chain recombines TRBV19 with TRBJ1-1; TRBD1 aligns across 9 bases. The CDR3 is 15 amino acids. Germline loops: CDR1 LNHDA, CDR2 SQIVND (reference sequence). In nucleotides, the CDR3 is TGTGCCAGTAGCATAGGGGACAGGGATAACACTGAAGCTTTCTTT. This gives the protein CASSIGDRDNTEAFF.

Notes on this clonotype: An end of the junction differs from the germline gene, which may be a read error. This chain uses TRBV7-7 with TRBJ2-1; D may be TRBD1 (6 bases). The CDR3 sequence is 15 residues long. Germline loops: CDR1 SSHAT, CDR2 FNYEAQ (reference sequence). The CDR3 DNA reads as TGTGCTAGCAGCTCATCGGACAGTAGTAATGCTGAGCAGTTCTTC. Residues: CASSSSDSSNAEQFF.

The chain carries TRBV12-3 or TRBV12-4 and TRBJ2-1; 8 positions agree with TRBD2. The CDR3 loop spans 12 amino acids. V lost 5 bases and J lost 14; bases outside the gene matches: 8. CDR3 protein: CASSLRGGREFF. CDR3 sequence (DNA): TGTGCCAGCAGTCTACGGGGGGGCCGGGAGTTCTTC.

This clonotype showed up just a few times. V gene TRBV4-2 combines with J gene TRBJ1-5, with TRBD1 as a possible D gene (5 bases). From germline, CDR1 is LGHNA and CDR2 YNFKEQ. The CDR3 contains 15 residues. V was clipped by 0 bases and J by 2 bases, with 8 bases between them. The CDR3 nucleotides are TGTGCCAGCAGCCAAGACAGGGTTGGCAATCAGCCCCAGCATTTT. It specifies CASSQDRVGNQPQHF.

The V and J genes are TRBV24-1 and TRBJ2-3; 7 nucleotides match TRBD2. The germline V gene encodes CDR1 KGHDR and CDR2 SFDVKD. Germline trimming cut 5 bases from V and 5 bases from J; bases unmatched to any gene: 0. CDR3 length equals 12 residues. In DNA form, the CDR3 reads TGTGCCACCAGTGGCGGGGGAGATACGCAGTATTTT. Residues: CATSGGGDTQYF.

DNA for the CDR3: TGTGCCAGCAGCCAAGATTGGTTCGGCCTAGCGGGAGAGGGCCGCACCGGGGAGCTGTTTTTT. It yields the protein CASSQDWFGLAGEGRTGELFF. The chain recombines TRBV4-2 with TRBJ2-2, with 10 nucleotides matching TRBD2. V was pared by 0 bases and J by 4 bases, with 17 bases of the junction left unmatched. The germline gives CDR1 LGHNA, CDR2 YNFKEQ. The CDR3 runs 21 residues.

The chain has TRBV20-1 and TRBJ1-1, with 7 bases aligning to TRBD1. The length of the CDR3 is 16 residues. The germline gives CDR1 DFQATT, CDR2 SNEGSKA (reference sequence). Losses at the gene ends were 3 bases for V and 2 bases for J; bases not matched to a gene: 12. In nucleotides, the CDR3 is TGCAGTGCTAGGTTTGCCGGGACAGCAATAAACACTGAAGCTTTCTTT. This translates into CSARFAGTAINTEAFF.

This clonotype was observed a handful of times. This sequence joins TRBV7-9 and TRBJ2-3, with D possibly called TRBD1 or TRBD2 (5 bases each). Germline loops: CDR1 SEHNR, CDR2 FQNEAQ (reference sequence). This CDR3 has 15 residues. Trimming left V 5 bases short and J 10 bases short, with 22 bases between. CDR3: CASSPGTVGIGAQYF. DNA of the CDR3: TGTGCCAGCAGCCCCGGGACCGTTGGGATCGGTGCGCAGTATTTT.

As regards this clonotype: The junction does not match germline at one end; this may be a read error. The CDR3 loop reads CASSLGGGTSGIPHYF. The DNA for the CDR3 is TGTGCCAGCAGCTTAGGAGGCGGGACTAGCGGGATCCCGCATTATTTT. The chain joins TRBV7-2 to TRBJ2-3, with 13 bases lining up with TRBD2. CDR1 and CDR2 from the germline V gene are SGHTA and FQGNSA. This CDR3 contains 16 residues. Drawing the rest from reference TRBV7-2 and TRBJ2-3, the complete variable domain is GAGVSQSPSNKVTEKGKDVELRCDPISGHTALYWYRQSLGQGLEFLIYFQGNSAPDKSGLPSDRFSAERTGGSVSTLTIQRTQQEDSAVYLCASSLGGGTSGIPHYFGPGTRLTVL.

The V gene is TRBV12-3 or TRBV12-4, the J gene TRBJ2-6, with D tentatively TRBD1 (5 bases). The CDR3 consists of 16 residues. V lost 4 bases, J lost 0 bases, and 10 bases lay in between. The CDR3 spells CASSSGQSSGANVLTF. As DNA, the CDR3 is TGTGCCAGCAGTTCCGGACAAAGCTCTGGGGCCAACGTCCTGACTTTC.

This clonotype was observed a handful of times. The CDR3 DNA reads TGCGCCAGCAGCTTAGCCCGGAACATGGGAAACAATGAGCAGTTCTTC. It is translated as CASSLARNMGNNEQFF. This chain uses TRBV5-1 with TRBJ2-1; D gene ambiguous. V was shortened by 2 bases and J by 5 bases, with 17 bases between the two germline ends. CDR1 is SGHRS and CDR2 is YFSETQ in the germline V gene. This CDR3 contains 16 residues. Filled out from reference TRBV5-1 and TRBJ2-1, the complete variable domain reads KAGVTQTPRYLIKTRGQQVTLSCSPISGHRSVSWYQQTPGQGLQFLFEYFSETQRNKGNFPGRFSGRQFSNSRSEMNVSTLELGDSALYLCASSLARNMGNNEQFFGPGTRLTVL.

This clonotype was seen a handful of times. This sequence joins TRBV7-2 and TRBJ2-2; TRBD1 matches 7 bases. The germline V gene has CDR1 SGHTA and CDR2 FQGNSA. This CDR3 contains 17 residues. The trim removed 4 bases at V and 0 bases at J, leaving 8 bases unmatched. The CDR3 protein is CASSSARDRANTGELFF. The DNA for the CDR3 is TGTGCCAGCAGCTCAGCCCGAGACAGGGCGAACACCGGGGAGCTGTTTTTT.

The rearrangement uses TRBV11-2 and TRBJ1-4; D might be TRBD1 (6 bases). The CDR3 length is 14 residues. Germline-derived CDR1 and CDR2 are SGHAT and FQNNGV. V shed 3 bases and J shed 6 bases, with 11 bases lying between them. The DNA for the CDR3 is TGTGCCAGCAGCTTTTATGGGGGCGATGAAAAACTGTTTTTT. Encoded protein: CASSFYGGDEKLFF.

The J gene is TRBJ2-7, the V gene TRBV10-3, with D unclear. V was cut by 0 bases and J by 0 bases, with 12 bases left in between. CDR1 is ENHRY and CDR2 is SYGVKD in the germline V gene. This CDR3 contains 16 residues. The CDR3: CAISESGKTSSYEQYF. The CDR3 DNA is TGTGCCATCAGTGAGTCGGGCAAAACCAGCTCCTACGAGCAGTACTTC.